Below are 6 T cell receptor beta chains sequenced from a single sample in a study of T cell responses to AZD1222 COVID-19 vaccine. Data came from immunoSEQ multiplex PCR; TCRdb stores just in-frame clones and leaves some out. This sample has 150,000 or so clones, with 91% found just once. The starting material was peripheral blood, obtained 28 days after the second AZD1222 dose. The receptors were sampled from an adult who received the AZD1222 COVID-19 vaccine.

This sequence joins TRBV7-9 and TRBJ1-2, with 9 bases fitting TRBD1. The CDR3 contains 14 residues. Germline V gene lookup returns CDR1 SEHNR and CDR2 FQNEAQ (reference sequence). The junction had 4 bases not matched to a gene; V was cut back by 4 bases and J by 4 bases. The CDR3 DNA reads as TGTGCCAGCAGCTCCGGGACAGGGTTCTATGGCTACACCTTC. It specifies CASSSGTGFYGYTF.

As DNA, the CDR3 is TGCGCCAGCAGCCCCCAGCTGGGGGCGGGCTATGGCTACACCTTC. Its translation is CASSPQLGAGYGYTF. The chain joins TRBV5-1 to TRBJ1-2; TRBD1 might be the D (6 bases). From germline, CDR1 is SGHRS and CDR2 YFSETQ. Trimming cost V 4 bases and J 4 bases, with 17 bases left between them. This CDR3 comprises 15 residues.

The chain carries TRBV19 and TRBJ2-2; D not resolved. This CDR3 contains 11 residues. Germline V lookup: CDR1 LNHDA, CDR2 SQIVND (reference sequence). V was trimmed by 3 bases and J by 6 bases, leaving 2 bases between them. In DNA, the CDR3 is TGTGCCAGTAGTATCTCCGGGGAGCTGTTTTTT. Protein: CASSISGELFF.

This chain links TRBV5-1 with TRBJ1-5; D is uncertain. Germline CDR1 and CDR2: SGHRS and YFSETQ. CDR3 length equals 15 residues. With 0 bases removed from V and 4 bases from J, the gap between germline ends came to 11 bases. The CDR3 is CASSLEPGRNQPQHF. DNA for the CDR3: TGCGCCAGCAGCTTGGAGCCAGGCCGGAATCAGCCCCAGCATTTT.

In its sample, this clone was seen once. The chain carries TRBV9 and TRBJ1-4; D gene unclear. The CDR3 extends over 13 amino acids. V was shortened by 0 bases and J by 8 bases, with 8 bases between the two germline ends. Germline loops: CDR1 SGDLS, CDR2 YYNGEE. CDR3 DNA: TGTGCCAGCAGCGTAGGGGCACACGAAAAACTGTTTTTT. Its translation is CASSVGAHEKLFF.

CDR3 in DNA: TGTGCCAGTAGTATATCAGTATTGAGGCAGATGAACACTGAAGCTTTCTTT. Translating it yields CASSISVLRQMNTEAFF. The J gene is TRBJ1-1, the V gene TRBV19; D unresolved. V lost 2 bases and J lost 0, with 16 bases in between. In germline, CDR1 is LNHDA, CDR2 SQIVND (reference sequence). This CDR3 has 17 residues.